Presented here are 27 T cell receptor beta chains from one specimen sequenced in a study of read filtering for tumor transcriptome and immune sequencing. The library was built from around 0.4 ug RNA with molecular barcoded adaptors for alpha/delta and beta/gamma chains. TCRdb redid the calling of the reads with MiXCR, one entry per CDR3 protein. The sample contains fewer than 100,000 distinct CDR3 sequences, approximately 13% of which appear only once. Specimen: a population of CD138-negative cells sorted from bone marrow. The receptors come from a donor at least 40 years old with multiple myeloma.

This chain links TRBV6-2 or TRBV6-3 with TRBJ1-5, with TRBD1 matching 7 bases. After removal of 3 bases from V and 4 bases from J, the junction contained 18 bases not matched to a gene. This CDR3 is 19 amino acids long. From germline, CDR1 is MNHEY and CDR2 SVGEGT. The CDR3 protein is CASSYPDHRQGIGNQPQHF. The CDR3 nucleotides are TGTGCCAGCAGTTATCCCGATCACCGACAGGGAATAGGGAATCAGCCCCAGCATTTT.

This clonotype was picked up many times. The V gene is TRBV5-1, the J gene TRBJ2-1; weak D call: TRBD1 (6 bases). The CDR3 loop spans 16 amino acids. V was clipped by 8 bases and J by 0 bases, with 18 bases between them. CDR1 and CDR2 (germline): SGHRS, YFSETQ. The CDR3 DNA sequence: TGCGCCAGTAGCCCCTCCGGGACAATCTCCTACAATGAGCAGTTCTTC. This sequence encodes CASSPSGTISYNEQFF.

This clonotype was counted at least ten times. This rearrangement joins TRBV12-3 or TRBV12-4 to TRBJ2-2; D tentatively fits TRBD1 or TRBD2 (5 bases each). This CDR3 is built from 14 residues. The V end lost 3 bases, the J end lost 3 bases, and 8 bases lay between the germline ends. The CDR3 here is CASSLRGYTGELFF. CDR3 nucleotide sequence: TGTGCCAGCAGTTTGAGGGGATACACCGGGGAGCTGTTTTTT.

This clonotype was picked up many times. CDR3 DNA: TGTGCCAGCTCACCACGAAACGACAATGAGCAGTTCTTC. Its translation: CASSPRNDNEQFF. The chain has TRBV18 and TRBJ2-1, with D hard to call. Trimming pared 1 base from V and 5 bases from J, leaving 6 bases between. The CDR3 covers 13 residues. Germline V gives CDR1 KGHSH, CDR2 LQKENI.

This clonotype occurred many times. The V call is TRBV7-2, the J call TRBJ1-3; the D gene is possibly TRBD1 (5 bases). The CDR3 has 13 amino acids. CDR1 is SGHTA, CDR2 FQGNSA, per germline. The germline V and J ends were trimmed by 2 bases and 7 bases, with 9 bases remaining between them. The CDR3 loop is CASSLNRGNTIYF. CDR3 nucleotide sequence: TGTGCCAGCAGCTTAAATAGGGGTAACACCATATATTTT.

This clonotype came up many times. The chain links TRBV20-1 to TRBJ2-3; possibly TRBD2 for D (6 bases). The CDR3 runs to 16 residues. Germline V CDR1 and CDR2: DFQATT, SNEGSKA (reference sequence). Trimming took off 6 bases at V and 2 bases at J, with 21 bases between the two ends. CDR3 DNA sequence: TGCAGTGCCCCCCTTAAGGGGCGGGGTTACACAGATACGCAGTATTTT. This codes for CSAPLKGRGYTDTQYF.

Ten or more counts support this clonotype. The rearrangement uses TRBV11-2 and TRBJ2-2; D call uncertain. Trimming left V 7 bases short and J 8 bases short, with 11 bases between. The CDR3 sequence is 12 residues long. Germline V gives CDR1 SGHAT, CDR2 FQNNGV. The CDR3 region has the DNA TGTGCCAGCAAGATGGCCCTAGGGGAGCTGTTTTTT. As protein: CASKMALGELFF.

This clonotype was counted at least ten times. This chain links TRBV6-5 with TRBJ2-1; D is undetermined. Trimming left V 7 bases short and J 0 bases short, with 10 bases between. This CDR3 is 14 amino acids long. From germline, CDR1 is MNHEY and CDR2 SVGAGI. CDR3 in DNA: TGTGCCAGCACAGCCCCTAGCTCCTACAATGAGCAGTTCTTC. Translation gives CASTAPSSYNEQFF.

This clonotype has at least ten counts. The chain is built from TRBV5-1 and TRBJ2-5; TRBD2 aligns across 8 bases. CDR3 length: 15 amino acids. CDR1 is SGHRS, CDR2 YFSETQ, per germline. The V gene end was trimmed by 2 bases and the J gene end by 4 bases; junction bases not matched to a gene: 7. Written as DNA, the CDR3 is TGCGCCAGCAGCTTAGCGGGAGATGGGTTAGAGACCCAGTACTTC. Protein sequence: CASSLAGDGLETQYF.

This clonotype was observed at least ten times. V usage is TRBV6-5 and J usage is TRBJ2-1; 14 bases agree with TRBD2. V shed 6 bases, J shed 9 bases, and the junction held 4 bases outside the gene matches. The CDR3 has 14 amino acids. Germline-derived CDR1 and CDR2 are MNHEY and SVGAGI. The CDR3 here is CASRTSGREGEQFF. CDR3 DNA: TGTGCCAGCAGGACTAGCGGGAGGGAGGGTGAGCAGTTCTTC.

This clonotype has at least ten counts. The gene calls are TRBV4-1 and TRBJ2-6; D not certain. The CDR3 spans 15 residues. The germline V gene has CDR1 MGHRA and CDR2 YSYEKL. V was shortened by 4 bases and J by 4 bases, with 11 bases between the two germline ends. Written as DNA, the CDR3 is TGCGCCAGCAGCCCCACAGTGGCAGGGGCCAACGTCCTGACTTTC. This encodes CASSPTVAGANVLTF.

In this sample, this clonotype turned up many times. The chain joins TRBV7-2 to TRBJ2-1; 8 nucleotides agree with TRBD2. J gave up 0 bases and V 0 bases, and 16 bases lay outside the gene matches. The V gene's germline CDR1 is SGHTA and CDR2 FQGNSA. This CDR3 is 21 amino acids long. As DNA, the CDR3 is TGTGCCAGCAGCTTAGCGATGGTAGCGGGACCGAACCCCAGCTCCTACAATGAGCAGTTCTTC. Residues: CASSLAMVAGPNPSSYNEQFF.

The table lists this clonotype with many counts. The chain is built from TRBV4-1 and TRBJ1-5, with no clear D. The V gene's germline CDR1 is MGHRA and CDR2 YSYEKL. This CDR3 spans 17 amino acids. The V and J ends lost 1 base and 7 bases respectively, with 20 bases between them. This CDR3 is CASSQGSRGSLGQPQHF. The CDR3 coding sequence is TGCGCCAGCAGCCAAGGATCCCGCGGCAGCCTAGGACAGCCCCAGCATTTT.

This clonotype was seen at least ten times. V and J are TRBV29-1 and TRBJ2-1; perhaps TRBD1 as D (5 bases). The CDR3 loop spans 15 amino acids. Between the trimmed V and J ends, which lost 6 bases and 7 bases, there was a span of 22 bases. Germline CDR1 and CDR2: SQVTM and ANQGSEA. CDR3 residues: CSVGTGFLGLNEQFF. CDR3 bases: TGCAGCGTCGGAACAGGTTTTCTTGGTTTGAATGAGCAGTTCTTC.

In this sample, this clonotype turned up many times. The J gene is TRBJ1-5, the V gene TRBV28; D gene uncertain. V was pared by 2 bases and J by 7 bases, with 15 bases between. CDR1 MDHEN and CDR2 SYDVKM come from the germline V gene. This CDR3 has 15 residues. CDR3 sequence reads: CASSLSDGNGQPQHF. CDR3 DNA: TGTGCCAGCAGTTTAAGCGACGGGAACGGGCAGCCCCAGCATTTT.

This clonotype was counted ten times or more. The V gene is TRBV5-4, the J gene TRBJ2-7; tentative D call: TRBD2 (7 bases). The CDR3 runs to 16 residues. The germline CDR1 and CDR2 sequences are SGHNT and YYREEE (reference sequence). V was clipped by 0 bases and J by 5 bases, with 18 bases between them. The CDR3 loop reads CASSLGGGSRSDEQYF. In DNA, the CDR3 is TGTGCCAGCAGCTTGGGGGGGGGCAGTAGGAGCGACGAGCAGTACTTC.

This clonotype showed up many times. The CDR3 region has the DNA TGTGCCAGCAGCGGGGGGACTAGCGGGAGCGGACCCTACGAGCAGTACTTC. It is translated as CASSGGTSGSGPYEQYF. The rearrangement uses TRBV7-2 and TRBJ2-7; 14 bases are a match to TRBD2. J gave up 2 bases and V 5 bases, and 8 bases lay outside the gene matches. This CDR3 contains 17 residues. CDR1 SGHTA and CDR2 FQGNSA come from the germline V gene.

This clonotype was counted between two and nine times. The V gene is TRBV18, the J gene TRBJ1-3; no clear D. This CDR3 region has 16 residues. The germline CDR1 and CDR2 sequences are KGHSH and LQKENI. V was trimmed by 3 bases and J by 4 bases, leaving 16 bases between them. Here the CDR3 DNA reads TGTGCCAGCTCACCGGGGATGTCCTCGAGGGGAAACACCATATATTTT. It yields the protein CASSPGMSSRGNTIYF. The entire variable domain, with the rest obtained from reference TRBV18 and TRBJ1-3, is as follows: NAGVMQNPRHLVRRRGQEARLRCSPMKGHSHVYWYRQLPEEGLKFMVYLQKENIIDESGMPKERFSAEFPKEGPSILRIQQVVRGDSAAYFCASSPGMSSRGNTIYFGEGSWLTVV.

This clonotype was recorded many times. DNA for the CDR3: TGTGCCAGCAGTGATGGGGAGGCTTTAGATACGCAGTATTTT. Translation: CASSDGEALDTQYF. The gene calls are TRBV2 and TRBJ2-3, with TRBD2 as a possible D gene (6 bases). The V end lost 3 bases, the J end lost 5 bases, and 12 bases lay between the germline ends. Germline-derived CDR1 and CDR2 are SNHLY and FYNNEI. The CDR3 sequence is 14 residues long.

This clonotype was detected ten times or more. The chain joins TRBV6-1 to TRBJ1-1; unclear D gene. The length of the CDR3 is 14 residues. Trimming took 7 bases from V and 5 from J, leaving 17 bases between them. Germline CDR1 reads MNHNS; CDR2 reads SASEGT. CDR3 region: CASTPTHLGTEAFF. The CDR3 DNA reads TGTGCCAGCACCCCGACTCACCTTGGGACTGAAGCTTTCTTT.

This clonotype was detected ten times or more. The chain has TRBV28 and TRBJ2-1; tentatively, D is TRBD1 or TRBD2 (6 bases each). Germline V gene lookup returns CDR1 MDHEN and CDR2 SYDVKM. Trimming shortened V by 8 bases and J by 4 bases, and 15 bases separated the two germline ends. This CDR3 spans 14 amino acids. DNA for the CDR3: TGTGCCAGCCATATGGGGGGCGAGTACAATGAGCAGTTCTTC. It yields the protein CASHMGGEYNEQFF.

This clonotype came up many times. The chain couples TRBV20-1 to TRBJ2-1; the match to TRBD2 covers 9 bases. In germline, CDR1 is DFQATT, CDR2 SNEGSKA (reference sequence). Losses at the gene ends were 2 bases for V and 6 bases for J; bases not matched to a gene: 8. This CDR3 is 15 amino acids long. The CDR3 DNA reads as TGCAGTGCTAGACCCACAGGACTAGCGAGCAATGAGCAGTTCTTC. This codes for CSARPTGLASNEQFF.

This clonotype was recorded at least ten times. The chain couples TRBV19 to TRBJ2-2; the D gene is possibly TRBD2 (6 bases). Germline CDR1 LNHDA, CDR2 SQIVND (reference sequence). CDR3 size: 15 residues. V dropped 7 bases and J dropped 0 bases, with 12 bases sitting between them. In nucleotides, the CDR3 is TGTGCCAGTAAAACCGGGACTCCGAACACCGGGGAGCTGTTTTTT. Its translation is CASKTGTPNTGELFF.

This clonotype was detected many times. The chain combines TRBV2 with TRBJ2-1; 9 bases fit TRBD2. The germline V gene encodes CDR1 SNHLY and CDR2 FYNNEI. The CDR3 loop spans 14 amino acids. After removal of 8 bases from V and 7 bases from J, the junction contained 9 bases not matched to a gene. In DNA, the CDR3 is TGTGCCAGCCTTAGGGCGGGAGGGGAGAATGAGCAGTTCTTC. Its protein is CASLRAGGENEQFF.

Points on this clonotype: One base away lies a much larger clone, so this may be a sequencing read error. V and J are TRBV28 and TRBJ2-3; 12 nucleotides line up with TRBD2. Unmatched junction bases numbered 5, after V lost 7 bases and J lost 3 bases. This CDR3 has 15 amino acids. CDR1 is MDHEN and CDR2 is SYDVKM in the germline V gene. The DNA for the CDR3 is TGTGCCAGCAAGGAAGGACTAGCGGGAACAGATACGCAGTATTTT. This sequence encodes CASKEGLAGTDTQYF.

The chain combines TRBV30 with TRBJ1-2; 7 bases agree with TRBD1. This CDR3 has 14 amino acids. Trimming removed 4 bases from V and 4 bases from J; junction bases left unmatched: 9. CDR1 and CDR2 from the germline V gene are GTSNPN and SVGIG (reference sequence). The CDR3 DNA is TGTGCCTGGAAGCTAACAGGGGAGATCTATGGCTACACCTTC. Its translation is CAWKLTGEIYGYTF.

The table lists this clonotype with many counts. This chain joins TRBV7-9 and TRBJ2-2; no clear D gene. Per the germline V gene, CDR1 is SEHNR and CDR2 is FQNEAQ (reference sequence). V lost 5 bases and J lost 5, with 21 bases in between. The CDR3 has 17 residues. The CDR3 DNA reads TGTGCCAGCAGCGCCCCACCGACAAGTAAAGAGACCGGGGAGCTGTTTTTT. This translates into CASSAPPTSKETGELFF. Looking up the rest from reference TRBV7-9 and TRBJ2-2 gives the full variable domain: DTGVSQNPRHKITKRGQNVTFRCDPISEHNRLYWYRQTLGQGPEFLTYFQNEAQLEKSRLLSDRFSAERPKGSFSTLEIQRTEQGDSAMYLCASSAPPTSKETGELFFGEGSRLTVL.